These T cell receptor beta chains were read from a single sample in a study of immune evolution from preneoplasia to lung adenocarcinoma. TCRdb's table, derived via immunoSEQ multiplex PCR, lists solely in-frame clones and lacks some. The sample records 6,500 to 7,500 clones, 77% being singletons. Sequencing was carried out using FFPE lung adenocarcinoma in situ tissue. The source of these receptors is a person aged 60 to 80 with lung adenocarcinoma. Each CDR3 is given with its conserved first and last residue. A D gene is named only where the DNA matches it firmly. The listing skips clone size in some rows; elsewhere it reads once, few, many or a size class.

clone_size d_call cdr3_length j_call v_call cdr3_nt cdr3_aa
NA NA 16 TRBJ2-7 TRBV6-5 TGTGCCAGCAGTTACTCGATGGGCGGCTCCCCGGACGAGCAGTACTTC CASSYSMGGSPDEQYF
NA NA 13 TRBJ2-7 TRBV19 TGTGCCAGTAATGGGGGCCATTGGTACGAGCAGTACTTC CASNGGHWYEQYF
few TRBD1 17 TRBJ2-1 TRBV5-8 TGTGCCAGCAGCTTGGTATGGGGGACAGCCCTCCAGCATGAGCAGTTCTTC CASSLVWGTALQHEQFF
NA NA 12 TRBJ2-4 TRBV29-1 TGCAGCGTGACGGTAATGGAGGACATTCAGTACTTC CSVTVMEDIQYF
NA NA 15 TRBJ1-3 TRBV30 TGTGCCTGGAGGGAAGGGGGTCTTGGTGGAAACACCATATATTTT CAWREGGLGGNTIYF
NA TRBD1 16 TRBJ1-4 TRBV9 TGTGCCAGCAGCGGCGGACAGGGCGCCTCTAATGAAAAACTGTTTTTT CASSGGQGASNEKLFF
NA TRBD1 14 TRBJ2-1 TRBV19 TGTGCCAGTAGTCCACAGGGGTTCTACAATGAGCAGTTCTTC CASSPQGFYNEQFF
NA NA 12 TRBJ1-2 TRBV2 TGTGCCAGCAGTGCGGTATGGATTGGCTACACCTTC CASSAVWIGYTF
NA NA 13 TRBJ1-1 TRBV7-6 TGTGCCAGCAGCTTAGATTGGAACGCTGAAGCTTTCTTT CASSLDWNAEAFF
few NA 14 TRBJ1-2 TRBV6-1 TGTGCCAGCAGTGTTGGCAGGTATGGCTATGGCTACACCTTC CASSVGRYGYGYTF
NA TRBD1 15 TRBJ1-3 TRBV4-2 TGTGCCAGCAGCCCCTCAGGGGGCTCTGGAAACACCATATATTTT CASSPSGGSGNTIYF
NA NA 15 TRBJ2-5 TRBV7-7 TGTGCTAGCAGCTTATTATGGGGGATCCAAGAGACCCAGTACTTC CASSLLWGIQETQYF
NA NA 15 TRBJ2-5 TRBV4-2 TGTGCCAGCAGCCAAGGAGGAACAGATCAAGAGACCCAGTACTTC CASSQGGTDQETQYF
NA TRBD1 17 TRBJ2-1 TRBV4-2 TGTGCCAGCAGCCACCTAATGGTAGGGGGCCAATCCCATGAGCAGTTCTTC CASSHLMVGGQSHEQFF
large NA 14 TRBJ2-7 TRBV9 TGTGCCAGCAGCGTTGAGGGAGTCCTAGACGAGCAGTACTTC CASSVEGVLDEQYF
NA NA 16 TRBJ1-1 TRBV5-3 TGTGCCAGAAGCTCGGGACAACAGGAGATTACCACTGAAGCTTTCTTT CARSSGQQEITTEAFF
few NA 12 TRBJ2-3 TRBV7-2 TGTGCCAGCAGCCTAGACACAGATACGCAGTATTTT CASSLDTDTQYF
NA NA 15 TRBJ2-1 TRBV6-5 TGTGCCAGCAGCTCCCCCGGATCCTCCTACAATGAGCAGTTCTTC CASSSPGSSYNEQFF
NA TRBD1 12 TRBJ1-1 TRBV29-1 TGCAGCGGGGACAGGGGTGGCACTGAAGCTTTCTTT CSGDRGGTEAFF
NA TRBD1 15 TRBJ2-1 TRBV7-8 TGTGCCAGCAGCCAAGGGACAGGGGCCTACAATGAGCAGTTCTTC CASSQGTGAYNEQFF
NA NA 13 TRBJ2-5 TRBV2 TGTGCCAGCAGTGCGATAGAGTTAGAGACCCAGTACTTC CASSAIELETQYF
NA NA 12 TRBJ2-3 TRBV9 TGTGCCAGCAGCGTCTTGGCCGATACGCAGTATTTT CASSVLADTQYF
NA TRBD1 16 TRBJ1-5 TRBV7-8 TGTGCCAGCAGCTCGGAGGACAGGGGGCCAGGTCAGCCCCAGCATTTT CASSSEDRGPGQPQHF
NA TRBD1 14 TRBJ2-7 TRBV18 TGTGCCAGCTCACCCTCGGGACAGCACTACGAGCAGTACTTC CASSPSGQHYEQYF
NA NA 19 TRBJ2-6 TRBV9 TGTGCCAGCAGCGTAGCGGGCGCCGGTAGAAGCTCTGGGGCCAACGTCCTGACTTTC CASSVAGAGRSSGANVLTF
NA TRBD1 17 TRBJ1-4 TRBV15 TGTGCCACCAGCAGGACAGGGGCTGGGGAAACTAATGAAAAACTGTTTTTT CATSRTGAGETNEKLFF
NA TRBD1 15 TRBJ2-7 TRBV18 TGTGCCAGCTCACCACTTGGACAGGGGTCGTCCGAGCAGTACTTC CASSPLGQGSSEQYF
NA TRBD1 12 TRBJ1-1 TRBV25-1 TGTGCCAGCAGAGGGGACAGGGGGCGAGCTTTCTTT CASRGDRGRAFF
NA NA 16 TRBJ2-3 TRBV19 TGTGCCAGTAAAAACGTTGCTTGGTCTAGCACAGATACGCAGTATTTT CASKNVAWSSTDTQYF
few NA 12 TRBJ2-5 TRBV7-3 TGTGCCAGCCCGGCGCGGCAAGAGACCCAGTACTTC CASPARQETQYF
NA NA 15 TRBJ1-2 TRBV6-1 TGTGCCAGCAGTGAAGCTGGTGGGACTTTCTATGGCTACACCTTC CASSEAGGTFYGYTF
NA NA 12 TRBJ2-3 TRBV7-9 TGTGCCAGCAGCCCGAACACAGATACGCAGTATTTT CASSPNTDTQYF
NA TRBD2 16 TRBJ2-5 TRBV9 TGTGCCAGCAGCGCCGGGCGGGGGGCTTGGGGAGAGACCCAGTACTTC CASSAGRGAWGETQYF
few TRBD1 14 TRBJ1-5 TRBV4-1 TGCGCCAGCAACCCAGACAGGGGAACTCAGCCCCAGCATTTT CASNPDRGTQPQHF
NA NA 16 TRBJ1-6 TRBV21-1 TGTGCCAGCACCAAACGACAACCGTTCTATAATTCACCCCTCCACTTT CASTKRQPFYNSPLHF
NA TRBD1 14 TRBJ2-1 TRBV7-9 TGTGCCAGCAGCCGCGGACAGGGGGGGGGTGAGCAGTTCTTC CASSRGQGGGEQFF